This T cell receptor beta chain derives from a study of post-analysis software for immune sequencing data. This clonotype has only a few counts. Antigen unknown. Study-wide results and caveats: When patients were compared with controls, roughly five TRBV segments were more frequent, TRBV5-6, TRBV5-1 and TRBV20-1 among them.

V gave up 9 bases and J gave up 0 bases, with 9 bases separating them. In germline, CDR1 is KGHDR, CDR2 SFDVKD. This CDR3 spans 13 amino acids. Unique molecular identifiers featured in each of the TCR beta cDNA libraries. TCRdb reanalysed the PCR reads using MiXCR and keeps one entry per CDR3 protein. Of hundreds of thousands of distinct CDR3 sequences in the sample, approximately 60% were seen once. Input material: blood. This receptor was identified in a girl aged 2 to 9 with multiple sclerosis. The V gene is TRBV24-1, the J gene TRBJ2-3; D gene ambiguous. The CDR3 DNA is TGTGCCACCGGGTCCTTGAGCACAGATACGCAGTATTTT. Translated: CATGSLSTDTQYF.